The 26 T cell receptor beta chains in this list originate from one sample, sequenced in a study of shared clonotypes between healthy human individuals. TCRdb keeps only in-frame clones here, not all; method: immunoSEQ multiplex PCR. The profile shows some 690,000 clones, about nine tenths of them singletons. Sequenced material: memory CD8+ T cells from PBMCs. As to subset: CD45RO+ cells pooled with CCR7-negative TemRA cells. The source is a man between 18 and 29 years old in good health. Some clones in this sample may be carry-over from other donors' samples.

The chain links TRBV7-9 to TRBJ2-7; 7 bases align to TRBD2. Germline lookup yields CDR1 SEHNR and CDR2 FQNEAQ (reference sequence). The CDR3 sequence is 15 residues long. Germline trimming cut 4 bases from V and 4 bases from J; bases unmatched to any gene: 10. The CDR3, as DNA: TGTGCCAGCAGCTCACGGGAGGCGTCCCTTTACGAGCAGTACTTC. Its protein product is CASSSREASLYEQYF.

The gene calls are TRBV6-5 and TRBJ2-7; the match to TRBD1 covers 7 bases. CDR3 length: 14 amino acids. Losses at the gene ends were 2 bases for V and 0 bases for J; bases not matched to a gene: 1. Germline V gene lookup returns CDR1 MNHEY and CDR2 SVGAGI. This CDR3 is CASSYRDSSYEQYF. CDR3 coding DNA: TGTGCCAGCAGTTACCGGGACAGCTCCTACGAGCAGTACTTC.

This CDR3 is CASSFAPPGGEQYF. The CDR3 DNA is TGTGCCAGCAGCTTCGCCCCTCCAGGGGGCGAGCAGTACTTC. The chain combines TRBV7-8 with TRBJ2-7; 7 positions match TRBD1. V trimming: 3 bases; J trimming: 6 bases; junction bases outside the gene matches: 8. This CDR3 has 14 amino acids. CDR1 is SGHVS and CDR2 is FQNEAQ in the germline V gene. The full variable domain, completed using reference TRBV7-8 and TRBJ2-7, is GAGVSQSPRYKVAKRGQDVALRCDPISGHVSLFWYQQALGQGPEFLTYFQNEAQLDKSGLPSDRFFAERPEGSVSTLKIQRTQQEDSAVYLCASSFAPPGGEQYFGPGTRLTVT.

The J gene is TRBJ2-7, the V gene TRBV25-1; 8 bases map to TRBD1. The CDR3 runs 16 residues. CDR1 is MGHDK and CDR2 is SYGVNS in the germline V gene. V lost 3 bases to trimming and J lost 4 bases; unmatched junction nucleotides: 11. CDR3 nucleotides: TGTGCCAGCAGTGAGGCAAGGGGGGACAGGTGGTACGAGCAGTACTTC. This translates into CASSEARGDRWYEQYF.

This chain joins TRBV5-6 and TRBJ2-3, with D perhaps TRBD1 (5 bases). V lost 4 bases and J 2 bases, leaving 20 bases between the germline ends. CDR1 and CDR2 from the germline V gene are SGHDT and YYEEEE. The CDR3 is made up of 17 amino acids. Here the CDR3 DNA reads TGTGCCAGCAGCCCTCAGGGCCAATCGGTCGTCACAGATACGCAGTATTTT. Its translation is CASSPQGQSVVTDTQYF.

In DNA form, the CDR3 reads TGTGCCAGCAGCACTGTCCCGGACAGCGAGAACACTGAAGCTTTCTTT. Encoded protein: CASSTVPDSENTEAFF. The rearrangement links TRBV21-1 to TRBJ1-1; the table's D call of TRBD1 was not tested on the DNA. TRBV21-1 is designated a pseudogene. The CDR3 totals 16 residues.

The chain links TRBV4-3 to TRBJ2-1, with D uncertain. Germline V gene data show CDR1 as LGHNA and CDR2 as YSLEER. Trimming stripped 0 bases from V and 1 base from J, with 16 bases between. CDR3 length equals 18 residues. As DNA, the CDR3 is TGCGCCAGCAGCCAAGATCCCTACTGGGTAGAATCCTACAATGAGCAGTTCTTC. This encodes CASSQDPYWVESYNEQFF.

The V and J genes are TRBV28 and TRBJ2-2, with D unclear. The CDR3 is 14 residues long. Deletions cut 5 bases from V and 1 base from J, with 8 bases between. The germline V gene has CDR1 MDHEN and CDR2 SYDVKM. The DNA for the CDR3 is TGTGCCAGCAGTACCAGACAGAACACCGGGGAGCTGTTTTTT. It is translated as CASSTRQNTGELFF.

This chain uses TRBV25-1 with TRBJ2-5; 7 bases agree with TRBD2. Germline CDR1 MGHDK, CDR2 SYGVNS. This CDR3 is built from 14 residues. Trimming at V came to 3 bases and at J to 4 bases, leaving 5 bases not matched to a gene. CDR3 in amino acids: CASSDGGRGETQYF. CDR3 DNA sequence: TGTGCCAGCAGTGATGGCGGGAGAGGAGAGACCCAGTACTTC.

V and J are TRBV27 and TRBJ2-7; TRBD2 is a possible D gene (6 bases). The CDR3 contains 17 residues. CDR1 and CDR2 from the germline V gene are MNHEY and SMNVEV (reference sequence). The V end was cut by 1 base, the J end by 4 bases, with 20 bases between. The CDR3 bases are TGTGCCAGCAGTTTATATCCCCCCTACGCGGAGGGGTACGAGCAGTACTTC. This encodes CASSLYPPYAEGYEQYF.

As concerns this clone: Other DNA sequences in this specimen translate into the identical CDR3. The chain joins TRBV19 to TRBJ2-5, with TRBD1 matching over 9 bases. This CDR3 contains 13 residues. Germline V gene data show CDR1 as LNHDA and CDR2 as SQIVND (reference sequence). With 6 bases clipped from V and 3 bases from J, the junction kept 2 bases outside the gene matches. CDR3 sequence (DNA): TGTGCCAGTAGGGGACAGGGCGAAGAGACCCAGTACTTC. Residues: CASRGQGEETQYF.

V gene TRBV5-6 combines with J gene TRBJ1-5; 7 bases align to TRBD1. CDR3 size: 15 residues. Germline loops: CDR1 SGHDT, CDR2 YYEEEE. The junction had 6 bases not matched to a gene; V was cut back by 3 bases and J by 3 bases. The CDR3 nucleotides are TGTGCCAGCAGCTGGGGGGACAGCCTCAATCAGCCCCAGCATTTT. It codes for CASSWGDSLNQPQHF.

V and J are TRBV27 and TRBJ2-7; weak D call: TRBD2 (6 bases). The length of the CDR3 is 13 residues. Germline V lookup: CDR1 MNHEY, CDR2 SMNVEV (reference sequence). Between the trimmed V and J ends, which lost 5 bases and 7 bases, there was a span of 15 bases. The CDR3 loop reads CASSGGVSTEQYF. DNA of the CDR3: TGTGCCAGCAGTGGCGGGGTATCTACGGAGCAGTACTTC.

V usage is TRBV4-3 and J usage is TRBJ1-1; D is undetermined. The V and J ends lost 0 bases and 6 bases respectively, with 14 bases between them. This CDR3 has 15 residues. Germline CDR1 reads LGHNA; CDR2 reads YSLEER. The DNA of the CDR3 is TGCGCCAGCAGCCAAGAAAAATCGGAGTGGGCTGAAGCTTTCTTT. Its protein product is CASSQEKSEWAEAFF.

This chain joins TRBV9 and TRBJ1-3; D gene ambiguous. This CDR3 contains 17 residues. Germline values: CDR1 SGDLS, CDR2 YYNGEE. V was trimmed by 3 bases and J by 4 bases, leaving 20 bases between them. The CDR3 is CASSGTSYGMPGNTIYF. DNA for the CDR3: TGTGCCAGCAGCGGGACCAGCTATGGGATGCCCGGAAACACCATATATTTT.

Note on this clone: A much larger clone differs from this one at a single base, so this may be a read error. This chain connects TRBV5-4 to TRBJ2-7; tentative D call: TRBD1 (5 bases). CDR1 and CDR2 (germline): SGHNT, YYREEE (reference sequence). The CDR3 runs 13 residues. Deletions cut 0 bases from V and 3 bases from J, with 7 bases between. The CDR3 sequence: CASSLGQNYEQYF. The CDR3 region has the DNA TGTGCCAGCAGCTTGGGACAGAACTACGAGCAGTACTTC.

In nucleotides, the CDR3 is TGTGCCACCAGCAGGGCAAGATCGGGCCCCCAGCCCCAGCATTTT. This sequence encodes CATSRARSGPQPQHF. The V gene is TRBV15, the J gene TRBJ1-5, with no clear D. Germline lookup yields CDR1 LNHNV and CDR2 YYDKDF (reference sequence). This CDR3 has 15 residues. V was pared by 3 bases and J by 7 bases, with 16 bases between.

J is TRBJ1-3 and V is TRBV5-4; D is undetermined. Trimming cost V 3 bases and J 4 bases, with 8 bases left between them. Germline loops: CDR1 SGHNT, CDR2 YYREEE (reference sequence). This CDR3 has 13 amino acids. The CDR3 DNA reads TGTGCCAGCAGCTATGGCGGCGGAAACACCATATATTTT. Amino acids: CASSYGGGNTIYF. Using reference TRBV5-4 and TRBJ1-3 for the parts outside the CDR3, the full variable domain is ETGVTQSPTHLIKTRGQQVTLRCSSQSGHNTVSWYQQALGQGPQFIFQYYREEENGRGNFPPRFSGLQFPNYSSELNVNALELDDSALYLCASSYGGGNTIYFGEGSWLTVV.

With respect to this clone: A junction end diverges from the germline sequence, so it may reflect a read error. The chain is built from TRBV20-1 and TRBJ2-7; D unresolved. Germline values: CDR1 DFQATT, CDR2 SNEGSKA (reference sequence). The CDR3 runs to 8 residues. The CDR3 loop reads CSAGEQYF. DNA of the CDR3: TGCAGTGCTGGAGAGCAGTACTTC.

The CDR3 loop reads CATSRAVTVSNQPQHF. The CDR3 nucleotides are TGTGCCACCAGCAGAGCAGTGACGGTTAGCAATCAGCCCCAGCATTTT. This chain links TRBV15 with TRBJ1-5; D unclear. V was pared by 1 base and J by 0 bases, with 10 bases between. Germline CDR1 and CDR2: LNHNV and YYDKDF (reference sequence). The CDR3 totals 16 residues.

The V and J genes are TRBV4-3 and TRBJ2-6, with no clear D. Germline V lookup: CDR1 LGHNA, CDR2 YSLEER. The CDR3 runs 15 residues. Trimming cost V 1 base and J 10 bases, with 14 bases left between them. The CDR3 loop reads CASSQGTYTFNVLTF. CDR3 DNA: TGCGCCAGCAGCCAAGGAACCTACACGTTTAACGTCCTGACTTTC.

The rearrangement links TRBV27 to TRBJ2-7; 13 bases line up with TRBD2. The CDR3 runs to 16 residues. Germline CDR1 and CDR2: MNHEY and SMNVEV (reference sequence). The junction had 9 bases not matched to a gene; V was cut back by 6 bases and J by 4 bases. The CDR3 DNA sequence: TGTGCCAGCAGCCGAGGGACTAGCGGGAACGTGTACGAGCAGTACTTC. Its translation: CASSRGTSGNVYEQYF.

This chain uses TRBV27 with TRBJ2-3; a weak D match, TRBD2 (5 bases). The ends were cut back, 7 bases at V and 4 bases at J, with 36 bases in the middle. Germline CDR1 and CDR2: MNHEY and SMNVEV (reference sequence). The CDR3 covers 21 residues. The CDR3 bases are TGTGCCAGCATCCTAACCGTCTACCGGGGAAACACAGTTCCACCTCCAGATACGCAGTATTTT. This codes for CASILTVYRGNTVPPPDTQYF.

This clone showed up just once. The rearrangement links TRBV4-1 to TRBJ1-2; no definite D call. The CDR3 is 13 amino acids. Germline V gene sequence: CDR1 MGHRA, CDR2 YSYEKL. Trimming took off 3 bases at V and 6 bases at J, with 11 bases between the two ends. The DNA for the CDR3 is TGCGCCAGCAGCCAGTTCACAGAAAATGGCTACACCTTC. As protein: CASSQFTENGYTF.

V is TRBV4-3 and J is TRBJ2-5; weak D call: TRBD1 (5 bases). CDR3 length equals 14 residues. The germline V gene has CDR1 LGHNA and CDR2 YSLEER. V was trimmed by 1 base and J by 0 bases, leaving 6 bases between them. The CDR3 DNA follows: TGCGCCAGCAGCCAAGGACAGTACCAAGAGACCCAGTACTTC. Translated, it gives CASSQGQYQETQYF.

This chain uses TRBV5-8 with TRBJ1-5; D is perhaps TRBD1 (5 bases). Between the trimmed V and J ends, which lost 6 bases and 6 bases, there was a span of 19 bases. The CDR3 is 15 residues long. CDR1 and CDR2 (germline): SGHTS, YDEGEE. CDR3 region: CASTQLGKGSQPQHF. In DNA form, the CDR3 reads TGTGCCAGCACCCAGCTCGGGAAGGGGAGTCAGCCCCAGCATTTT.